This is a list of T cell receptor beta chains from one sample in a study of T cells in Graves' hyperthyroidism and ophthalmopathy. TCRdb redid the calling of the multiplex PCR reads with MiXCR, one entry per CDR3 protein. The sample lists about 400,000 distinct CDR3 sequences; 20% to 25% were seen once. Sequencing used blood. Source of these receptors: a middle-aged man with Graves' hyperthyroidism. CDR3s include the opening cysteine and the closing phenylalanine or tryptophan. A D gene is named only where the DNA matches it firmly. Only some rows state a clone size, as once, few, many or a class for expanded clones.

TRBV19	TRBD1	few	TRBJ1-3	CASSSRDSSSGNTIYF	TGTGCCAGTAGTTCCAGGGACAGTAGCTCTGGAAACACCATATATTTT
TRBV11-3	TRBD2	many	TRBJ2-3	CASSFLAGGTDTQYF	TGTGCCAGCAGCTTCTTAGCGGGAGGGACAGATACGCAGTATTTT
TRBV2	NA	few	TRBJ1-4	CASSGDINEKLFF	TGTGCCAGCAGTGGTGACATAAATGAAAAACTGTTTTTT
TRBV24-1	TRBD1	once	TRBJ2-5	CATRGTGGIGTQYF	TGTGCCACCAGAGGGACAGGGGGTATCGGGACCCAGTACTTC
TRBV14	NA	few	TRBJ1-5	CASSQDENQPQHF	TGTGCCAGCAGCCAAGACGAGAATCAGCCCCAGCATTTT
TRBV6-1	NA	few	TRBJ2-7	CASSERGDYEQYF	TGTGCCAGCAGTGAAAGGGGAGACTACGAGCAGTACTTC
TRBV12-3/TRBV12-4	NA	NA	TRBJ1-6	CASSLWTADSPLHF	TGTGCCAGCAGTTTATGGACAGCAGATTCACCCCTCCACTTT
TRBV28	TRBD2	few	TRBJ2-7	CASSGDGLAGAGSYEQYF	TGTGCCAGCAGTGGGGATGGACTAGCGGGAGCTGGATCCTACGAGCAGTACTTC
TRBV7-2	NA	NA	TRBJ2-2	CASASGPTGELFF	TGTGCCAGCGCCTCAGGGCCCACCGGGGAGCTGTTTTTT
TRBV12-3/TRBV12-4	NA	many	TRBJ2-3	CASTTLLADTQYF	TGTGCCAGCACCACCCTACTGGCAGATACGCAGTATTTT
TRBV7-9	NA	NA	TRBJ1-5	CASSSAGDQPQHF	TGTGCCAGCAGCTCAGCCGGGGATCAGCCCCAGCATTTT
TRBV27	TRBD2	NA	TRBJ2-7	CASRESAGAIGGEQYF	TGTGCCAGCAGAGAGTCAGCGGGAGCCATCGGCGGCGAGCAGTACTTC
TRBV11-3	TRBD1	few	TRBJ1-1	CASSMTGVNTEAFF	TGTGCCAGCAGCATGACAGGGGTGAACACTGAAGCTTTCTTT
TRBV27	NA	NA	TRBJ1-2	CASSFLSVGFYGYTF	TGTGCCAGCAGTTTCCTCTCCGTCGGGTTTTATGGCTACACCTTC
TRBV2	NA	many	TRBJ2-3	CASPGTLTDTQYF	TGTGCCAGCCCCGGGACCCTCACAGATACGCAGTATTTT
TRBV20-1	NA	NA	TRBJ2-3	CSARDAEGGDTQYF	TGCAGTGCTAGAGATGCGGAGGGGGGAGATACGCAGTATTTT
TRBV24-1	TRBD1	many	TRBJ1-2	CATSDRGPGQADGYTF	TGTGCCACCAGTGATAGAGGCCCGGGACAGGCTGATGGCTACACCTTC
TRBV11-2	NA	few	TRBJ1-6	CASSQGGSGDSPLHF	TGTGCCAGCAGCCAAGGGGGATCGGGTGATTCACCCCTCCACTTT
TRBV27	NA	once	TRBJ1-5	CASSLGDKNQPQHF	TGTGCCAGCAGTTTAGGAGACAAGAATCAGCCCCAGCATTTT
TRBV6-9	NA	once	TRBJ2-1	CASSETAGPYNEQFF	TGCGCCAGCAGTGAGACGGCGGGACCTTACAATGAGCAGTTCTTC
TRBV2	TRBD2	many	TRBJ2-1	CASGWGKREGSYNEQFF	TGTGCCAGCGGTTGGGGAAAGCGGGAGGGTTCCTACAATGAGCAGTTCTTC
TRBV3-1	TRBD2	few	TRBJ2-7	CASSPLLAEVYEQYF	TGTGCCAGCAGCCCCTTACTAGCGGAAGTTTACGAGCAGTACTTC
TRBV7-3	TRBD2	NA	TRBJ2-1	CASSSTTSGSFNEQFF	TGTGCCAGCAGCTCCACAACTAGCGGGTCCTTCAATGAGCAGTTCTTC
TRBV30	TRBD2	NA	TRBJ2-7	CACWGAGGPYEQYF	TGTGCCTGTTGGGGAGCGGGAGGGCCCTACGAGCAGTACTTC
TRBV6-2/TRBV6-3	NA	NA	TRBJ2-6	CASSYSAGNPSGANVLTF	TGTGCCAGCAGTTACTCGGCAGGGAACCCCTCTGGGGCCAACGTCCTGACTTTC
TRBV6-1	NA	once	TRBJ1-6	CASTPSGGPYSPLHF	TGTGCCAGCACCCCTAGTGGGGGGCCGTATTCACCCCTCCACTTT
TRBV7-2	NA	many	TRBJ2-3	CANRPLYGTMTDTQYF	TGTGCCAACAGGCCATTGTACGGCACGATGACAGATACGCAGTATTTT
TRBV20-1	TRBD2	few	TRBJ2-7	CSAGRELSEQYF	TGCAGTGCCGGGCGGGAGTTGAGTGAGCAGTACTTC
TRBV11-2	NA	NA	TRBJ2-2	CASSFQSSTGELFF	TGTGCCAGCAGCTTTCAATCCAGCACCGGGGAGCTGTTTTTT
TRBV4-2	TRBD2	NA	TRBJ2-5	CASSPTPGLAGEETQYF	TGTGCCAGCAGCCCGACCCCGGGACTAGCGGGAGAAGAGACCCAGTACTTC
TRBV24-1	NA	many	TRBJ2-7	CATSGPYAGEQYF	TGTGCCACCAGTGGCCCATACGCGGGCGAGCAGTACTTC
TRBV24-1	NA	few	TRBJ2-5	CATSVPPKETQYF	TGTGCCACCAGTGTCCCCCCCAAAGAGACCCAGTACTTC
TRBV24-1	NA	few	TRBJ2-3	CATSMAGHTDTQYF	TGTGCCACCAGTATGGCGGGGCACACAGATACGCAGTATTTT
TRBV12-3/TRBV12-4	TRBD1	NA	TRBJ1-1	CASSLQGEAEAFF	TGTGCCAGCAGTCTTCAGGGGGAAGCTGAAGCTTTCTTT
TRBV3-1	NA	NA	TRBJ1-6	CASSSSQGESPLHF	TGTGCCAGCAGCTCAAGTCAAGGAGAGTCACCCCTCCACTTT
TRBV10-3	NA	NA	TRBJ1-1	CAISESMGNTEAFF	TGTGCCATCAGTGAGTCTATGGGGAACACTGAAGCTTTCTTT
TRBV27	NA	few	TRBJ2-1	CASSNRGAYNEQFF	TGTGCCAGCAGCAATCGGGGAGCGTACAATGAGCAGTTCTTC
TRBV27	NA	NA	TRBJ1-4	CASSPGTANEKLFF	TGTGCCAGCTCACCCGGGACGGCTAATGAAAAACTGTTTTTT
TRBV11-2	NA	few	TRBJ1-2	CASSQIGRDYGYTF	TGTGCCAGCAGCCAAATAGGCAGAGACTATGGCTACACCTTC
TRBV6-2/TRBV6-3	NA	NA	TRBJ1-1	CASSYSGDLIYTEAFF	TGTGCCAGCAGTTACTCGGGGGACCTGATTTATACCGAAGCTTTCTTT
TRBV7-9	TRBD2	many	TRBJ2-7	CASSLLTSGKYEQYF	TGTGCCAGCAGCTTACTGACTAGCGGGAAGTACGAGCAGTACTTC
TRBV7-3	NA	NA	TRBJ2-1	CASSREPGVAEQFF	TGTGCCAGCAGCCGCGAGCCAGGGGTAGCGGAGCAGTTCTTC
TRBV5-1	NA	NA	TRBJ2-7	CASSLRLGSYEQYF	TGCGCCAGCAGCTTACGGTTGGGGTCCTACGAGCAGTACTTC
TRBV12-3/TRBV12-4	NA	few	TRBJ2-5	CASSFFEGGETQYF	TGTGCCAGCAGTTTCTTCGAGGGAGGTGAGACCCAGTACTTC
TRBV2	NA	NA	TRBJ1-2	CAGSEAWGASFNYGYTF	TGTGCCGGCAGTGAAGCGTGGGGGGCCAGCTTCAACTATGGCTACACCTTC
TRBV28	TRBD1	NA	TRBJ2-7	CASMGDRVSHEQYF	TGTGCCAGCATGGGGGACAGGGTCTCCCACGAGCAGTACTTC
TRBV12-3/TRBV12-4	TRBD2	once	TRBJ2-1	CASSPNLLAGGFPYNEQFF	TGTGCCAGCAGCCCTAATCTACTAGCGGGAGGCTTCCCCTACAATGAGCAGTTCTTC
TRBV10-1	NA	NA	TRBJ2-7	CASSQGLSSYEQYF	TGCGCCAGCAGCCAGGGTCTTTCGTCCTACGAGCAGTACTTC
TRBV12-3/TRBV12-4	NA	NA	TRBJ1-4	CASSLEGFREKLFF	TGTGCCAGCAGTTTAGAGGGGTTTCGGGAAAAACTGTTTTTT